This T cell receptor beta chain comes out of a study of cytomegalovirus exposure and HLA in healthy donors. Findings of the study overall: Many donors shared some public TCRs, even though most TCR sequences were rare.

V lost 6 bases and J 6 bases, leaving 7 bases between the germline ends. This CDR3 is built from 11 residues. Germline values: CDR1 MGHDK, CDR2 SYGVNS. Amplification used 60 Vbeta primers and 13 Jbeta primers. The repertoire was sequenced with immunoSEQ multiplex PCR; TCRdb's copy has only in-frame clones and lacks some. The sample has about 120,000 clones; more than 55% are singletons. Healthy people donating bone marrow made up the donors. A word on this clone: Its antigen is unknown.

The sample was PBMCs. This clonotype was obtained from a man younger than 35 in good health and CMV-seronegative. V gene TRBV25-1 combines with J gene TRBJ2-3; weak D call: TRBD1 (6 bases). CDR3 in DNA: TGTGCCAGCAGCCAGGGGGATACGCAGTATTTT. This codes for CASSQGDTQYF.